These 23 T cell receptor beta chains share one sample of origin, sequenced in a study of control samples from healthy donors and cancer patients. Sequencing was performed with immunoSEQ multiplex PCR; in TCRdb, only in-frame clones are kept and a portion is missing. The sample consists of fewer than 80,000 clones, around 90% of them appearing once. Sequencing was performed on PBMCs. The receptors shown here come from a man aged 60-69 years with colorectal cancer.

For the CDR3, the DNA is TGCGCCAGCAGCCCCGCTAGCGGGGGGGTCGAGACCCAGTACTTC. It specifies CASSPASGGVETQYF. V is TRBV4-1 and J is TRBJ2-5; 12 bases match TRBD2. The V and J ends lost 4 bases and 5 bases, in that order; junction bases with no gene match: 5. Germline V CDR1 and CDR2: MGHRA, YSYEKL. The CDR3 runs 15 residues.

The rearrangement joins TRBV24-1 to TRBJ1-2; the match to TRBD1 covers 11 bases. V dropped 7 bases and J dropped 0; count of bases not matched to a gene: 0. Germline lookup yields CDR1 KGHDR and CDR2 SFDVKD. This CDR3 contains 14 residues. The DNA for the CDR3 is TGTGCCACCAGGGGACAGGGGGCTAACTATGGCTACACCTTC. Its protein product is CATRGQGANYGYTF.

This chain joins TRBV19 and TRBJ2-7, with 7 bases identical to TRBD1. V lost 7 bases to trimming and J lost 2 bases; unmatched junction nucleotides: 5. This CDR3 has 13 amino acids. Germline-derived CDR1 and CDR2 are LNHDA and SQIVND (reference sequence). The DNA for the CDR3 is TGTGCCAGTACCATGGGACAGCCCTACGAGCAGTACTTC. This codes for CASTMGQPYEQYF.

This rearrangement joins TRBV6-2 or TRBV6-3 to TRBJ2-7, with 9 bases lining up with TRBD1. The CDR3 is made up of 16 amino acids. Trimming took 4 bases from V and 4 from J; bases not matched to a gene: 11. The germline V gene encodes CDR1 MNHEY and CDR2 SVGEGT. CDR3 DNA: TGTGCCAGCAGTTCCCCAGGGACAGGGATCGGTTACGAGCAGTACTTC. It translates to CASSSPGTGIGYEQYF.

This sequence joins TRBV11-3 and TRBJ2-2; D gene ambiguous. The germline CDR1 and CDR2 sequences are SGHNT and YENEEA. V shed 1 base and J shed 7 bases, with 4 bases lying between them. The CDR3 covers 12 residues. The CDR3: CASSLGYGELFF. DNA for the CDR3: TGTGCCAGCAGCTTAGGTTACGGGGAGCTGTTTTTT.

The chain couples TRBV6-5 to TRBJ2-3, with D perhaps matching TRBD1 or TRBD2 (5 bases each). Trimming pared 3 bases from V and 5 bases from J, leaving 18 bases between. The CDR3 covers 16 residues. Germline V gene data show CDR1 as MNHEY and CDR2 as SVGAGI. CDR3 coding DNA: TGTGCCAGCAGTTATGCAGCCGTGCCGAGGGGAGATACGCAGTATTTT. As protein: CASSYAAVPRGDTQYF.

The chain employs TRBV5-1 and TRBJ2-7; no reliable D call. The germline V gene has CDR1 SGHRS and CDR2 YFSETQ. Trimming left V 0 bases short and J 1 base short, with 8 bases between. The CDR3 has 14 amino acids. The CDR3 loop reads CASSLVVRSYEQYF. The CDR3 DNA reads TGCGCCAGCAGCTTGGTGGTCAGATCCTACGAGCAGTACTTC.

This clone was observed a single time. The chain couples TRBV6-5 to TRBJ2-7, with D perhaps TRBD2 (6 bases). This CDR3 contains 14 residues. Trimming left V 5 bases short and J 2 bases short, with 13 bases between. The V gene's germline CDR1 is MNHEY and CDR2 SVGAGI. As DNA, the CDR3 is TGTGCCAGCAGTCCGGGACTTCCGGCCTACGAGCAGTACTTC. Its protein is CASSPGLPAYEQYF.

The CDR3, as DNA: TGCGCCAGCAGCCCCTTCGGGCTACTCCGTAGCTCCTACAATGAGCAGTTCTTC. This sequence encodes CASSPFGLLRSSYNEQFF. The rearrangement links TRBV4-1 to TRBJ2-1; no clear D. The length of the CDR3 is 18 residues. The germline CDR1 and CDR2 sequences are MGHRA and YSYEKL. V lost 4 bases and J lost 0, with 19 bases in between.

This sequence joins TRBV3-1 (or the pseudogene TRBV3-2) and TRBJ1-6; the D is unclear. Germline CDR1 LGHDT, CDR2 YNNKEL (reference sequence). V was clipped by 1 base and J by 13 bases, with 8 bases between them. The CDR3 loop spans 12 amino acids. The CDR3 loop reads CASSQGISPLHF. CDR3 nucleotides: TGTGCCAGCAGCCAAGGAATAAGCCCCCTCCACTTT.

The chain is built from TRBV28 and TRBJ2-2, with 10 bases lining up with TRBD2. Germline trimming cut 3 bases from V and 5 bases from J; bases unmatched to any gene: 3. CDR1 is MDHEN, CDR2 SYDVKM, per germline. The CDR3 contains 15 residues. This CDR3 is CASSFRAGGTGELFF. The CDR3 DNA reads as TGTGCCAGCAGTTTTCGAGCGGGGGGGACCGGGGAGCTGTTTTTT. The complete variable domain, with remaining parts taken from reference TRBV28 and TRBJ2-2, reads DVKVTQSSRYLVKRTGEKVFLECVQDMDHENMFWYRQDPGLGLRLIYFSYDVKMKEKGDIPEGYSVSREKKERFSLILESASTNQTSMYLCASSFRAGGTGELFFGEGSRLTVL.

The DNA for the CDR3 is TGCGCCAGCAGCCAAGGCGACGGGGCCGAAGCTTTCTTT. Amino acids: CASSQGDGAEAFF. The rearrangement uses TRBV4-1 and TRBJ1-1; perhaps TRBD1 as D (5 bases). Per germline, CDR1 MGHRA and CDR2 YSYEKL. Trimming took 1 base from V and 8 from J, leaving 11 bases between them. This CDR3 is 13 amino acids long.

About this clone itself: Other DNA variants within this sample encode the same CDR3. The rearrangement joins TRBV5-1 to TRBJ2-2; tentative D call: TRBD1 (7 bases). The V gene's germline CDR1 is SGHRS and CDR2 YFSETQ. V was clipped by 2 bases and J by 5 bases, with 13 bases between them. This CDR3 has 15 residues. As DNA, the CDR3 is TGCGCCAGCAGCTTTAAGTCAGGGGGGACCGGGGAGCTGTTTTTT. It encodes CASSFKSGGTGELFF.

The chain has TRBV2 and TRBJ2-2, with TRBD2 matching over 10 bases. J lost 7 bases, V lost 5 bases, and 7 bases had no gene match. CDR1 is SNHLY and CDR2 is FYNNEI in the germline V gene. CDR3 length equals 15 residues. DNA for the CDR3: TGTGCCAGCAGTAGCGGGGGGGCCTCGGACGGGGAGCTGTTTTTT. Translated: CASSSGGASDGELFF.

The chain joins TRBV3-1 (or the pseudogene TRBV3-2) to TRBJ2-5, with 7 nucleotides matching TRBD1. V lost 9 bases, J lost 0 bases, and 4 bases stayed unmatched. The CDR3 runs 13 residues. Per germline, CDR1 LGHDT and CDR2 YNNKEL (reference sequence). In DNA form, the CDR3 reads TGTGCCAGGGGACAGTGCTACCAAGAGACCCAGTACTTC. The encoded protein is CARGQCYQETQYF.

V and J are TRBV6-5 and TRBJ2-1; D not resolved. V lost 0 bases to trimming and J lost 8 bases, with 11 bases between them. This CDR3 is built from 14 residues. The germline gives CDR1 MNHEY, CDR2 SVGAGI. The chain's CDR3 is CASSYSLTSDEQFF. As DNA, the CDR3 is TGTGCCAGCAGTTACTCTCTGACAAGCGATGAGCAGTTCTTC.

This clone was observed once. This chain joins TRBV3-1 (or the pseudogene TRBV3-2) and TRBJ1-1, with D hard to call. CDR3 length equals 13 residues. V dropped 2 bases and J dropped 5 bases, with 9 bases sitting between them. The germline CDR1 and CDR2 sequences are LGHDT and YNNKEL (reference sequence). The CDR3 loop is CASSQQVRTEAFF. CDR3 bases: TGTGCCAGCAGCCAACAGGTGAGGACTGAAGCTTTCTTT.

The CDR3 protein is CASSPRVSGGADTQYF. The CDR3 DNA sequence: TGTGCCAGCAGCCCCCGTGTTAGCGGGGGGGCAGATACGCAGTATTTT. V and J are TRBV9 and TRBJ2-3; 11 bases are a match to TRBD2. The V gene's germline CDR1 is SGDLS and CDR2 YYNGEE. CDR3 length: 16 residues. V was clipped by 4 bases and J by 4 bases; unmatched bases: 8.

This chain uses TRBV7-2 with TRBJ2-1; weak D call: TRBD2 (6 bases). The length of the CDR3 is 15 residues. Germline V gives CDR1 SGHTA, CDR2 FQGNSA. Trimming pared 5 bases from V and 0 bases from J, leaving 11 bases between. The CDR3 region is CASSPGGSSYNEQFF. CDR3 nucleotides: TGTGCCAGCAGCCCCGGGGGTAGCTCCTACAATGAGCAGTTCTTC.

CDR3: CASSQDRSGNEQFF. As DNA, the CDR3 is TGCGCCAGCAGCCAAGATCGGTCCGGGAATGAGCAGTTCTTC. This chain uses TRBV4-3 with TRBJ2-1; no firm D call. The CDR3 has 14 amino acids. V was trimmed by 0 bases and J by 7 bases, leaving 10 bases between them. Germline V gene data show CDR1 as LGHNA and CDR2 as YSLEER.

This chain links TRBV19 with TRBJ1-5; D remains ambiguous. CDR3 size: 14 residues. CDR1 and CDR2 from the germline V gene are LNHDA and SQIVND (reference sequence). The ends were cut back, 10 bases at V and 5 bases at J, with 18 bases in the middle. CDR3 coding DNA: TGTGCCACCAAGAGGGTCTTAGAGGATCAGCCCCAGCATTTT. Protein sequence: CATKRVLEDQPQHF.

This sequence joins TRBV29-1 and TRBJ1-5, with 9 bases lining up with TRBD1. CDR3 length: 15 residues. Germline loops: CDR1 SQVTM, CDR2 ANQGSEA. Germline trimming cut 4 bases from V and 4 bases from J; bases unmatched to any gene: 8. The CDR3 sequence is CSVAYGTGKNQPQHF. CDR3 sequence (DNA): TGCAGCGTTGCCTACGGGACAGGGAAGAATCAGCCCCAGCATTTT.

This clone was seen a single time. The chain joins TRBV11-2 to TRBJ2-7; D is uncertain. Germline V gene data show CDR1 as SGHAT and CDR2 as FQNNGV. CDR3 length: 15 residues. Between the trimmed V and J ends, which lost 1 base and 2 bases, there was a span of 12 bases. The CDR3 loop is CASSLVSDSTYEQYF. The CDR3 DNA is TGTGCCAGCAGCTTAGTCTCAGACTCCACCTACGAGCAGTACTTC.